The T cell receptor (beta chain) under discussion was sequenced for a study of post-analysis software for immune sequencing data. As regards this clonotype: The antigen remains undetermined.

cDNA libraries for TCR beta contained unique molecular identifiers. One entry per CDR3 protein results from TCRdb running MiXCR on the PCR reads. In the table there are about 400,000 distinct CDR3 sequences, roughly 36% of which are singletons. Findings and limits, study-wide: Higher frequency in patients than in controls was seen for roughly five TRBV segments, with TRBV5-6, TRBV5-1 and TRBV20-1 among them. Controls' normalized Chao1 diversity significantly exceeded that of multiple sclerosis patients.

V shed 3 bases and J shed 4 bases, with 5 bases lying between them. The CDR3 extends over 12 amino acids. In germline, CDR1 is SGDLS, CDR2 YYNGEE. The source material was blood. V and J are TRBV9 and TRBJ2-1; no reliable D call. The sequence was collected from a girl aged 10-17 years with multiple sclerosis. Here the CDR3 DNA reads TGTGCCAGCAGCGCGGATTACAATGAGCAGTTCTTC. Protein product: CASSADYNEQFF.